This TCR beta chain was documented in a study of cytomegalovirus exposure and HLA in healthy donors. Study-level results: Cytomegalovirus-associated TCR beta chains were listed, numbering 164.

Measured with immunoSEQ multiplex PCR; TCRdb has only the in-frame clones, and not every one. This table has roughly 70,000 clones, around 85% appearing once. Comment on this clone: The antigen is undetermined.

CDR3 length: 13 amino acids. Between the trimmed V and J ends, which lost 6 bases and 4 bases, there was a span of 12 bases. CDR1 LNHDA and CDR2 SQIVND come from the germline V gene (reference sequence). The chain couples TRBV19 to TRBJ1-2, with unresolved D. Sequenced: PBMCs. The sequence was collected from a man under 40 in good health and CMV-seronegative. The CDR3 spells CASSVTPIYGYTF. CDR3 in DNA: TGTGCCAGTAGCGTCACACCAATCTATGGCTACACCTTC.